Sequencing of this T cell receptor (beta chain) was carried out in a study of blood T cell repertoires in COVID-19. V trimming: 6 bases; J trimming: 3 bases; junction bases outside the gene matches: 6. The CDR3 runs to 14 residues. Germline CDR1 reads MNHEY; CDR2 reads SVGAGI. Profiling relied on immunoSEQ multiplex PCR, and the TCRdb table lists in-frame clones only, not all of them. This sample has roughly 500,000 clones, with more than 75% found just once. The origin of this receptor is a woman between 35 and 50 years old who had recovered from COVID-19. The J gene is TRBJ2-7, the V gene TRBV6-5; 9 bases agree with TRBD1. The specimen was PBMCs or T cells enriched from blood (not recorded which). The CDR3 DNA follows: TGTGCCAGCAGCTTGAGGGGACAGGGCTACGAGCAGTACTTC. Translation: CASSLRGQGYEQYF.